The 27 T cell receptor beta chains below come from one sample, sequenced in a study of T cells in women clearing cervical HPV infection (dated by TCRdb to the late 2010s). To prepare the library, the immunoSEQ multiplex PCR assay was applied. Not all clones reach the TCRdb copy of this immuneACCESS table, which keeps in-frame sequences only. Checked studies attribute under half of the gap to unresolved V genes and leave the rest unexplained. The sample table includes tens of thousands of clones. The ten largest make up about 9.1% of the sample. What was sequenced was blood buffy coat. The source of these receptors is a woman aged 18 to 75 with a cervical HPV16 infection that either progressed to CIN3+ or cleared (not recorded which).

As concerns this clone: The sequenced fragment ends 3 residues before the CDR3 boundary, so the rest is inferred from the germline J gene. This sequence joins TRBV27 and TRBJ2-3, with D possibly TRBD2 on 5 matching bases. Trimming left V 9 bases short and J 3 bases short, with 19 bases between. The CDR3 spans 15 residues. The V gene's germline CDR1 is MNHEY and CDR2 SMNVEV (reference sequence). Partial CDR3 DNA: TGTGCCAGAGTGACCAGAAGGACTTGGACAGATACG. Translation gives CARVTRRTWTDT. The full CDR3 protein reads CARVTRRTWTDTQYF.

With regard to this clone: The CDR3 extends 3 residues past the end of the read, so its final part is completed from the germline J gene. The chain carries TRBV7-6 and TRBJ2-7, with D perhaps TRBD1 (6 bases). Looked up from germline, CDR1 is SGHVS and CDR2 is FNYEAQ. Trimming shortened V by 2 bases and J by 2 bases, and 13 bases separated the two germline ends. The CDR3 covers 15 residues. This chain's CDR3 is CASSLSGVGAYEQYF. CDR3 DNA (partial): TGTGCCAGCAGCTTATCAGGGGTGGGAGCCTACGAG.

With regard to this clone: The read halts 3 residues ahead of the CDR3 end, with the missing end drawn from the germline J gene. V usage is TRBV12-3 or TRBV12-4 and J usage is TRBJ2-5; 7 positions agree with TRBD2. V was pared by 6 bases and J by 4 bases, with 5 bases of the junction left unmatched. CDR3 length: 13 amino acids. The CDR3 spells CASSSSGIETQYF. The CDR3 DNA, read in part, is TGTGCCAGCAGCTCTAGCGGTATAGAGACC.

A remark on this clone: The read halts 3 residues ahead of the CDR3 end, with the missing end drawn from the germline J gene. The V and J genes are TRBV7-2 and TRBJ2-1; 7 nucleotides agree with TRBD1. The CDR3 sequence is 15 residues long. CDR1 and CDR2 from the germline V gene are SGHTA and FQGNSA. With 5 bases clipped from V and 6 bases from J, the junction kept 10 bases outside the gene matches. CDR3 residues: CASSPRQGFGNEQFF. The CDR3 DNA, read in part, is TGTGCCAGCAGCCCACGACAGGGTTTTGGCAATGAG. The whole variable domain, filled in from reference TRBV7-2 and TRBJ2-1, reads GAGVSQSPSNKVTEKGKDVELRCDPISGHTALYWYRQSLGQGLEFLIYFQGNSAPDKSGLPSDRFSAERTGGSVSTLTIQRTQQEDSAVYLCASSPRQGFGNEQFFGPGTRLTVL.

As concerns this clone: The CDR3 is cut off 3 residues early in the read; its end comes from the germline J gene. The chain recombines TRBV5-1 with TRBJ1-2, with TRBD1 identical over 8 bases. Germline V gene data show CDR1 as SGHRS and CDR2 as YFSETQ. This CDR3 is built from 16 residues. The CDR3 is CASSLITAQGARGYTF. Incomplete CDR3 DNA: TGCGCCAGCAGCTTGATAACGGCGCAGGGGGCAAGAGGC. The full variable domain, its missing parts supplied by reference TRBV5-1 and TRBJ1-2, is KAGVTQTPRYLIKTRGQQVTLSCSPISGHRSVSWYQQTPGQGLQFLFEYFSETQRNKGNFPGRFSGRQFSNSRSEMNVSTLELGDSALYLCASSLITAQGARGYTFGSGTRLTVV.

With respect to this clone: The CDR3 goes on 3 residues after the read ends, and that part is filled in from the germline J gene. The chain is built from TRBV7-3 and TRBJ2-2; the match to TRBD2 covers 12 bases. This CDR3 region has 14 residues. Germline CDR1 is SGHTA and CDR2 is FQGTGA. J was trimmed by 9 bases and V by 7 bases; bases with no gene match: 6. This chain's CDR3 is CASTRTSGERELFF. Partial CDR3 DNA: TGTGCCAGCACCCGGACTAGCGGGGAGAGGGAG. Supplemented by reference TRBV7-3 and TRBJ2-2, the full variable domain reads GAGVSQTPSNKVTEKGKYVELRCDPISGHTALYWYRQSLGQGPEFLIYFQGTGAADDSGLPNDRFFAVRPEGSVSTLKIQRTERGDSAVYLCASTRTSGERELFFGEGSRLTVL.

CDR3: CASSWAGLGEQFF. The CDR3 bases that were read are TGTGCCAGCAGCTGGGCAGGATTGGGTGAG. The chain uses TRBV5-6 and TRBJ2-1; D remains ambiguous. From the germline J gene comes the end of the CDR3, since the read stops 3 residues before it. V was clipped by 3 bases and J by 9 bases, with 13 bases between them. This CDR3 is built from 13 residues. In germline, CDR1 is SGHDT, CDR2 YYEEEE.

A note on this clone: The read terminates 3 residues ahead of where the CDR3 ends, so the germline J gene completes it. This chain joins TRBV6-2 or TRBV6-3 and TRBJ2-1; TRBD1 aligns across 8 bases. J was trimmed by 8 bases and V by 5 bases; bases with no gene match: 5. CDR1 is MNHEY, CDR2 SVGEGT, per germline. This CDR3 is built from 13 residues. This CDR3 is CASSIHRGDEQFF. CDR3 bases read: TGTGCCAGCAGTATTCACAGGGGGGATGAG.

As to this clone: The missing CDR3 end, 3 residues past where the read stops, is filled in from the germline J gene. This sequence joins TRBV5-6 and TRBJ2-3, with no clear D. Germline CDR1 and CDR2: SGHDT and YYEEEE. Trimming took off 10 bases at V and 5 bases at J, with 20 bases between the two ends. The CDR3 contains 14 residues. The covered CDR3 bases are TGTGCCGCACACGGCCCAGGTAATGGAGATACG. Its protein is CAAHGPGNGDT. The full CDR3 is CAAHGPGNGDTQYF.

A remark on this clone: The CDR3 is cut off 3 residues early in the read; its end comes from the germline J gene. The gene calls are TRBV24-1 and TRBJ2-5; D is perhaps TRBD1 (6 bases). The CDR3 totals 15 residues. V lost 1 base, J lost 4 bases, and 12 bases lay in between. Germline CDR1 reads KGHDR; CDR2 reads SFDVKD. The chain's CDR3 is CATSDFSRGLETQYF. The covered CDR3 bases are TGTGCCACCAGTGATTTCTCCAGGGGCTTAGAGACC.

A note on this clone: The read falls 3 residues short of the CDR3 end, and the missing part is taken from the germline J gene. The chain joins TRBV19 to TRBJ2-1; 8 nucleotides agree with TRBD2. Germline CDR1 is LNHDA and CDR2 is SQIVND (reference sequence). Trimming cost V 3 bases and J 7 bases; bases outside gene matches: 8. There are 15 residues in the CDR3. CDR3 DNA (partial): TGTGCCAGTAGTATGATAGCGGGGACTAATAATGAG. As protein: CASSMIAGTNNE. The entire CDR3 reads CASSMIAGTNNEQFF. The complete variable domain, with remaining parts taken from reference TRBV19 and TRBJ2-1, reads DGGITQSPKYLFRKEGQNVTLSCEQNLNHDAMYWYRQDPGQGLRLIYYSQIVNDFQKGDIAEGYSVSREKKESFPLTVTSAQKNPTAFYLCASSMIAGTNNEQFFGPGTRLTVL.

This clone is identified as medium-sized from frequency. The read stops 3 residues short of the end of the CDR3; the missing end is completed from the germline J gene. The chain uses TRBV11-2 and TRBJ1-1; the match to TRBD1 covers 7 bases. The length of the CDR3 is 15 residues. CDR1 is SGHAT and CDR2 is FQNNGV in the germline V gene. Incomplete CDR3 DNA: TGTGCCAGCAGCTTCATACCCCCGACAGGGACCGAA. Translated, it gives CASSFIPPTGTE. The CDR3 in full is CASSFIPPTGTEAFF.

With regard to this clone: The sequenced fragment ends 3 residues before the CDR3 boundary, so the rest is inferred from the germline J gene. V and J are TRBV5-4 and TRBJ2-7; tentative D call: TRBD1 (6 bases). CDR3 size: 16 residues. V was clipped by 0 bases and J by 3 bases, with 16 bases between them. Looked up from germline, CDR1 is SGHNT and CDR2 is YYREEE (reference sequence). The sequenced CDR3 bases are TGTGCCAGCAGCTTGGGATCAGGGGCCCCTAACTACGAG. Its protein product is CASSLGSGAPNYE. The CDR3 as a whole reads CASSLGSGAPNYEQYF.

Concerning this clone: Read coverage stops 3 residues before the CDR3 terminus; the germline J gene supplies the remainder. V gene TRBV19 combines with J gene TRBJ2-7, with TRBD1 matching 8 bases. The CDR3 length is 14 residues. Germline V lookup: CDR1 LNHDA, CDR2 SQIVND (reference sequence). V trimming: 1 base; J trimming: 6 bases; junction bases outside the gene matches: 5. The DNA read from the CDR3 is TGTGCCAGTAGTATAGGGACAGGGTCATTCGAG. As protein: CASSIGTGSFE. The full CDR3 reads CASSIGTGSFEQYF.

With respect to this clone: The read stops 3 residues short of the end of the CDR3; the missing end is completed from the germline J gene. The chain recombines TRBV11-1 with TRBJ2-3; D unresolved. This CDR3 region has 15 residues. Germline values: CDR1 SGHAT, CDR2 FQDESV (reference sequence). Trimming stripped 2 bases from V and 0 bases from J, with 9 bases between. CDR3 bases read: TGTGCCAGCAGCTTAAATACCTACAGCACAGATACG. The encoded protein is CASSLNTYSTDT. The full CDR3 protein is CASSLNTYSTDTQYF.

As concerns this clone: Read data end 3 residues before the CDR3 end; the end is taken from the germline J gene. The chain recombines TRBV11-2 with TRBJ2-1; TRBD2 matches at 12 bases. V was pared by 5 bases and J by 3 bases, with 2 bases of the junction left unmatched. The CDR3 covers 15 residues. CDR1 and CDR2 from the germline V gene are SGHAT and FQNNGV. The covered CDR3 bases are TGTGCCAGCAGCAAGACTAGCGGGAGCTACAATGAG. Its translation is CASSKTSGSYNE. The whole CDR3 sequence is CASSKTSGSYNEQFF.

The CDR3 reads CASTALGQLNTEAFF. CDR3 DNA (partial): TGTGCCAGCACGGCTTTGGGACAGCTAAACACTGAA. The chain carries TRBV18 and TRBJ1-1; 7 bases are shared with TRBD1. Read sequence stops 3 residues before the CDR3 end, and the germline J gene provides the missing end. Germline V lookup: CDR1 KGHSH, CDR2 LQKENI. V lost 8 bases and J lost 2; bases outside the gene matches: 11. This CDR3 spans 15 amino acids. Supplemented by reference TRBV18 and TRBJ1-1, the full variable domain reads NAGVMQNPRHLVRRRGQEARLRCSPMKGHSHVYWYRQLPEEGLKFMVYLQKENIIDESGMPKERFSAEFPKEGPSILRIQQVVRGDSAAYFCASTALGQLNTEAFFGQGTRLTVV.

Comment on this clone: The CDR3 extends 3 residues past the end of the read, so its final part is completed from the germline J gene. The chain is built from TRBV29-1 and TRBJ2-7, with 9 bases identical to TRBD1. CDR1 SQVTM and CDR2 ANQGSEA come from the germline V gene. Trimming at V came to 0 bases and at J to 3 bases, leaving 3 bases not matched to a gene. The CDR3 has 14 amino acids. CDR3 DNA, as far as it was read: TGCAGCGTTGAAGACACAGGGGGCATCTACGAG. As protein: CSVEDTGGIYE. The CDR3 in its entirety is CSVEDTGGIYEQYF.

On this clone itself: The read ends 3 residues early relative to the CDR3; the germline J gene fills the gap. The V and J genes are TRBV5-1 and TRBJ1-2; TRBD1 agrees at 12 bases. The CDR3 runs to 15 residues. Germline CDR1 reads SGHRS; CDR2 reads YFSETQ. The CDR3 sequence: CASRPPGQGAGGYTF. The sequenced CDR3 bases are TGCGCCAGCAGACCGCCGGGACAGGGGGCGGGAGGC. The full variable domain, with the rest looked up from reference TRBV5-1 and TRBJ1-2, is KAGVTQTPRYLIKTRGQQVTLSCSPISGHRSVSWYQQTPGQGLQFLFEYFSETQRNKGNFPGRFSGRQFSNSRSEMNVSTLELGDSALYLCASRPPGQGAGGYTFGSGTRLTVV.

This CDR3 is CASSHKETQYF. The CDR3 DNA, read in part, is TGTGCCAGCAGCCATAAAGAGACC. The chain carries TRBV3-1 (or the pseudogene TRBV3-2) and TRBJ2-5; D is uncertain. The read stops 3 residues short of the end of the CDR3; the missing end is completed from the germline J gene. CDR3 length: 11 residues. Deletions cut 3 bases from V and 3 bases from J, with 2 bases between. Germline assignment: CDR1 LGHDT and CDR2 YNNKEL (reference sequence).

CDR3 DNA (partial): TGTGCCACCAGCAGGGGTGTCGGGTACTACGAG. This sequence encodes CATSRGVGYYE. The full-length CDR3 reads as CATSRGVGYYEQYF. The chain links TRBV15 to TRBJ2-7; D call uncertain. The read is 3 residues too short to cover the CDR3 end, so that end is filled in from the germline J gene. Deletions cut 3 bases from V and 3 bases from J, with 12 bases between. Germline loops: CDR1 LNHNV, CDR2 YYDKDF (reference sequence). CDR3 length: 14 amino acids.

In regard to this clone: Read data end 3 residues before the CDR3 end; the end is taken from the germline J gene. The V gene is TRBV7-2, the J gene TRBJ2-5, with 10 nucleotides matching TRBD2. The ends lost 3 bases at V and 5 bases at J; junction bases unmatched: 6. There are 15 residues in the CDR3. Germline lookup yields CDR1 SGHTA and CDR2 FQGNSA. The sequenced part of the CDR3 DNA is TGTGCCAGCAGCTTTGGACTAGCGGACAGGGAGACC. It yields the protein CASSFGLADRET. The full CDR3 is CASSFGLADRETQYF.

Worth noting for this clone: The missing CDR3 end, 3 residues past where the read stops, is filled in from the germline J gene. The chain joins TRBV7-3 to TRBJ2-1; 9 nucleotides line up with TRBD2. The V gene's germline CDR1 is SGHTA and CDR2 FQGTGA. The CDR3 is 15 amino acids. The ends lost 2 bases at V and 2 bases at J; junction bases unmatched: 1. The CDR3 reads CASSLAGGTYNEQFF. Incomplete CDR3 DNA: TGTGCCAGCAGCTTAGCGGGGGGGACCTACAATGAG.

A note on this clone: The CDR3 is cut off 3 residues early in the read; its end comes from the germline J gene. V and J are TRBV7-8 and TRBJ1-2, with a tentative D call TRBD1 (6 bases). The V gene's germline CDR1 is SGHVS and CDR2 FQNEAQ. The CDR3 extends over 16 amino acids. V was trimmed by 7 bases and J by 2 bases, leaving 20 bases between them. This CDR3 reads CASNQYTQGQNYGYTF. The sequenced part of the CDR3 DNA is TGTGCCAGCAACCAATACACACAGGGCCAAAACTATGGC.

As to this clone: The read falls 3 residues short of the CDR3 end, and the missing part is taken from the germline J gene. The chain employs TRBV5-1 and TRBJ2-5; 11 bases are a match to TRBD2. Germline trimming cut 5 bases from V and 3 bases from J; bases unmatched to any gene: 9. The CDR3 is 16 amino acids. The germline V gene has CDR1 SGHRS and CDR2 YFSETQ. The part of the CDR3 DNA that was read is TGCGCCAGCAGACCACGACTAGCGGGGCCCGAAGAGACC. Translated: CASRPRLAGPEET. The whole CDR3 is CASRPRLAGPEETQYF.

Details on this clone: The CDR3 goes on 3 residues after the read ends, and that part is filled in from the germline J gene. The V call is TRBV2, the J call TRBJ2-3; TRBD2 matches 12 bases. With V trimmed by 6 bases and J by 4 bases, 5 bases remained unmatched. The CDR3 is 15 residues long. Germline CDR1 SNHLY, CDR2 FYNNEI. This CDR3 reads CASRGLAGWADTQYF. Partial CDR3 DNA: TGTGCCAGCAGAGGACTAGCGGGATGGGCAGATACG.

Remarks on this clone: The read ends 3 residues shy of where the CDR3 ends; the end is completed using the germline J gene. The rearrangement uses TRBV6-1 and TRBJ2-3; 9 bases line up with TRBD1. Germline lookup yields CDR1 MNHNS and CDR2 SASEGT. The CDR3 length is 17 residues. Trimming removed 2 bases from V and 4 bases from J; junction bases left unmatched: 10. CDR3 DNA (partial): TGTGCCAGCAGTGAATACGCCCAGCGACAGGGGGCAGATACG. Amino acids: CASSEYAQRQGADT. The whole CDR3 is CASSEYAQRQGADTQYF.